Below are 22 T cell receptor beta chains sequenced from a single sample in a study of cytomegalovirus exposure and HLA in healthy donors. Primers: 60 Vbeta forward and 13 Jbeta reverse. Sequencing used immunoSEQ multiplex PCR; TCRdb keeps in-frame clones, though not all of them. Among 110,000 to 150,000 clones listed, 60% to 80% were seen once. Source material: PBMCs. Source of these receptors: a woman in her twenties or thirties in good health and CMV-seronegative.

This clone appeared once. The rearrangement uses TRBV14 and TRBJ2-2; D possibly corresponds to TRBD1 (6 bases). Germline assignment: CDR1 SGHDN and CDR2 FVKESK. V was trimmed by 1 base and J by 5 bases, leaving 14 bases between them. There are 16 residues in the CDR3. CDR3 sequence: CASSQAGVFRTGELFF. The DNA of the CDR3 is TGTGCCAGCAGCCAAGCAGGGGTGTTTAGGACCGGGGAGCTGTTTTTT.

The rearrangement joins TRBV28 to TRBJ1-2, with D possibly TRBD1 on 6 matching bases. The V and J ends lost 6 bases and 3 bases respectively, with 11 bases between them. Germline values: CDR1 MDHEN, CDR2 SYDVKM. The CDR3 is made up of 13 amino acids. CDR3 sequence: CASSSQGYYGYTF. CDR3 nucleotides: TGTGCCAGCAGCTCACAGGGCTACTATGGCTACACCTTC.

V and J are TRBV13 and TRBJ1-5, with D unclear. Trimming pared 5 bases from V and 0 bases from J, leaving 11 bases between. CDR3 length: 15 residues. CDR1 PRHDT and CDR2 FYEKMQ come from the germline V gene (reference sequence). CDR3 in DNA: TGTGCCAGCAGCCCCGGCGGATATAGCAATCAGCCCCAGCATTTT. Its translation is CASSPGGYSNQPQHF.

The chain employs TRBV6-5 and TRBJ1-1; no definite D call. This CDR3 is built from 15 residues. V was shortened by 2 bases and J by 0 bases, with 10 bases between the two germline ends. CDR1 and CDR2 (germline): MNHEY, SVGAGI. The CDR3 DNA follows: TGTGCCAGCAGTTACGAGGGCAGCATGAACACTGAAGCTTTCTTT. It translates to CASSYEGSMNTEAFF.

The chain carries TRBV7-9 and TRBJ2-1, with 10 positions matching TRBD1. CDR3 length: 16 residues. Germline lookup yields CDR1 SEHNR and CDR2 FQNEAQ (reference sequence). The J segment lost 8 bases and the V segment lost 5 bases, leaving 12 bases of the junction unmatched. The CDR3 loop is CASSLDRGLSGHEQFF. The CDR3 coding sequence is TGTGCCAGCAGCCTCGACAGGGGGCTATCAGGCCATGAGCAGTTCTTC.

The chain is built from TRBV29-1 and TRBJ2-2; 7 bases line up with TRBD1. In germline, CDR1 is SQVTM, CDR2 ANQGSEA. The CDR3 totals 14 residues. Germline trimming cut 7 bases from V and 4 bases from J; bases unmatched to any gene: 9. CDR3 amino acids: CSGSRDRLTGELFF. The CDR3 DNA reads TGCAGCGGCTCCCGGGACAGACTCACCGGGGAGCTGTTTTTT.

The gene calls are TRBV19 and TRBJ2-3, with D perhaps matching TRBD1 (7 bases). The germline gives CDR1 LNHDA, CDR2 SQIVND (reference sequence). V dropped 7 bases and J dropped 6 bases, with 11 bases sitting between them. This CDR3 spans 12 amino acids. The CDR3 DNA follows: TGTGCCAGTAATCCAGGGGGGGATACGCAGTATTTT. Amino acids: CASNPGGDTQYF. Variable domain in full (rest from reference TRBV19 and TRBJ2-3): DGGITQSPKYLFRKEGQNVTLSCEQNLNHDAMYWYRQDPGQGLRLIYYSQIVNDFQKGDIAEGYSVSREKKESFPLTVTSAQKNPTAFYLCASNPGGDTQYFGPGTRLTVL.

Remarks on this clone: This CDR3 is also generated by other DNA sequences in the sample. The chain joins TRBV19 to TRBJ1-5; D possibly corresponds to TRBD1 (5 bases). V lost 2 bases to trimming and J lost 2 bases, with 10 bases between them. The CDR3 runs 15 residues. From germline, CDR1 is LNHDA and CDR2 SQIVND (reference sequence). The CDR3 nucleotides are TGTGCCAGTAGTATAATCGGCAGGGGCAATCAGCCCCAGCATTTT. Protein: CASSIIGRGNQPQHF.

This sequence joins TRBV5-6 and TRBJ1-5; a weak D match, TRBD1 (6 bases). Germline CDR1 SGHDT, CDR2 YYEEEE. V was cut by 3 bases and J by 1 base, with 11 bases left in between. The CDR3 contains 15 residues. CDR3 sequence reads: CASSSRTVSNQPQHF. CDR3 coding DNA: TGTGCCAGCAGCTCTAGGACAGTCAGCAATCAGCCCCAGCATTTT.

The chain recombines TRBV2 with TRBJ1-3, with TRBD1 matching 8 bases. CDR3 length: 15 residues. Looked up from germline, CDR1 is SNHLY and CDR2 is FYNNEI. Trimming removed 5 bases from V and 0 bases from J; junction bases left unmatched: 3. The CDR3 loop reads CASSTTGGSGNTIYF. In DNA, the CDR3 is TGTGCCAGCAGTACAACAGGGGGCTCTGGAAACACCATATATTTT.

A note on this clone: This sample includes further DNA sequences coding for the same CDR3. The chain carries TRBV20-1 and TRBJ2-7; a weak D match, TRBD1 (5 bases). This CDR3 is built from 11 residues. Per germline, CDR1 DFQATT and CDR2 SNEGSKA (reference sequence). The V gene lost 3 bases and the J gene lost 3 bases, with 6 bases spanning the gap. CDR3 region: CSARQGYEQYF. Written as DNA, the CDR3 is TGCAGTGCTAGGCAGGGCTACGAGCAGTACTTC.

This clone was observed a few times. The chain links TRBV5-6 to TRBJ1-1; weak D call: TRBD1 (6 bases). The CDR3 runs 16 residues. Germline lookup yields CDR1 SGHDT and CDR2 YYEEEE. V was cut by 4 bases and J by 1 base, with 17 bases left in between. This CDR3 is CASSRMGEGGNTEAFF. The CDR3 bases are TGTGCCAGCAGCCGGATGGGTGAAGGGGGGAACACTGAAGCTTTCTTT. Supplemented by reference TRBV5-6 and TRBJ1-1, the full variable domain reads DAGVTQSPTHLIKTRGQQVTLRCSPKSGHDTVSWYQQALGQGPQFIFQYYEEEERQRGNFPDRFSGHQFPNYSSELNVNALLLGDSALYLCASSRMGEGGNTEAFFGQGTRLTVV.

This clone was detected only once. V usage is TRBV6-5 and J usage is TRBJ1-6, with D possibly matching TRBD1 (6 bases). The germline V gene has CDR1 MNHEY and CDR2 SVGAGI. The CDR3 length is 13 residues. V was shortened by 5 bases and J by 14 bases, with 16 bases between the two germline ends. CDR3 nucleotides: TGTGCCAGCAGTCTATCGGGTGAGGGGGCCCTCCACTTT. Encoded protein: CASSLSGEGALHF.

This clone was detected once. J is TRBJ1-6 and V is TRBV9; TRBD1 is a possible D gene (5 bases). CDR1 SGDLS and CDR2 YYNGEE come from the germline V gene. CDR3 length equals 16 residues. V was pared by 2 bases and J by 7 bases, with 16 bases between. The CDR3 nucleotides read TGTGCCAGCAGCGTCACTCAGGACACGGAGAATTCACCCCTCCACTTT. Translation gives CASSVTQDTENSPLHF.

This clone was counted once. V usage is TRBV25-1 and J usage is TRBJ2-7; D call uncertain. Germline CDR1 is MGHDK and CDR2 is SYGVNS. Trimming stripped 5 bases from V and 4 bases from J, with 12 bases between. CDR3 length: 13 residues. DNA of the CDR3: TGTGCCAGCAGTCGGGTTACACAATACGAGCAGTACTTC. Amino acids: CASSRVTQYEQYF.

V and J are TRBV5-1 and TRBJ1-2; D gene uncertain. Deletions cut 0 bases from V and 0 bases from J, with 9 bases between. The CDR3 sequence is 15 residues long. Germline V gene lookup returns CDR1 SGHRS and CDR2 YFSETQ. CDR3 in DNA: TGCGCCAGCAGCTTGGGAGCGGCGGCTAACTATGGCTACACCTTC. Its protein is CASSLGAAANYGYTF.

The chain uses TRBV5-1 and TRBJ1-1; no reliable D call. CDR1 is SGHRS, CDR2 YFSETQ, per germline. This CDR3 is 17 amino acids long. Trimming took 6 bases from V and 4 from J, leaving 25 bases between them. The CDR3 reads CASIGVGGGVGGTEAFF. CDR3 DNA: TGCGCCAGCATTGGGGTTGGAGGTGGGGTGGGAGGCACTGAAGCTTTCTTT.

This clone was counted between two and nine times. The J gene is TRBJ2-1, the V gene TRBV4-2; 7 nucleotides agree with TRBD2. This CDR3 region has 17 residues. The trim removed 1 base at V and 4 bases at J, leaving 10 bases unmatched. The germline gives CDR1 LGHNA, CDR2 YNFKEQ. CDR3 region: CASSQGSQRGLYNEQFF. For the CDR3, the DNA is TGTGCCAGCAGCCAAGGCTCCCAGCGGGGCCTTTACAATGAGCAGTTCTTC.

Remarks on this clone: Other DNA variants within this sample encode the same CDR3. The J gene is TRBJ2-7, the V gene TRBV29-1; possible D gene TRBD2, 6 bases. V lost 3 bases and J 1 base, leaving 7 bases between the germline ends. Germline values: CDR1 SQVTM, CDR2 ANQGSEA. The CDR3 runs to 12 residues. The CDR3 DNA reads TGCAGCGTTGAGGAGGGATCCTACGAGCAGTACTTC. Translating gives CSVEEGSYEQYF.

This chain joins TRBV28 and TRBJ1-4; D ambiguous. The CDR3 spans 19 residues. V was pared by 1 base and J by 1 base, with 19 bases between. Germline assignment: CDR1 MDHEN and CDR2 SYDVKM. DNA of the CDR3: TGTGCCAGCAGTTTATATCGGTGGCACCGAGGAGGAACTAATGAAAAACTGTTTTTT. Translated: CASSLYRWHRGGTNEKLFF.

The rearrangement links TRBV2 to TRBJ2-6, with 7 bases that match TRBD1. Germline V gene sequence: CDR1 SNHLY, CDR2 FYNNEI. The CDR3 runs to 14 residues. The junction had 11 bases not matched to a gene; V was cut back by 6 bases and J by 12 bases. As DNA, the CDR3 is TGTGCCAGCAGGGCCGGGACAGCCACCGGCGTCCTGACTTTC. This gives the protein CASRAGTATGVLTF. Filled out from reference TRBV2 and TRBJ2-6, the complete variable domain reads EPEVTQTPSHQVTQMGQEVILRCVPISNHLYFYWYRQILGQKVEFLVSFYNNEISEKSEIFDDQFSVERPDGSNFTLKIRSTKLEDSAMYFCASRAGTATGVLTFGAGSRLTVL.

The CDR3 sequence is CSASQGPEAFF. The CDR3 nucleotides are TGCAGCGCTTCGCAGGGGCCTGAAGCTTTCTTT. The V call is TRBV29-1, the J call TRBJ1-1, with D perhaps TRBD1 (6 bases). The CDR3 contains 11 residues. V lost 7 bases and J 6 bases, leaving 12 bases between the germline ends. Germline V gene lookup returns CDR1 SQVTM and CDR2 ANQGSEA.